A single sample gave rise to the 6 T cell receptor beta chains below, sequenced in a study of human T cells and chemical hapten exposure. MiXCR, run by TCRdb on the RACE reads, gives a single entry per CDR3 protein. The sample records some 89,000 distinct CDR3 sequences, 25% to 35% being singletons. Time point here: patch test 3, about 24 weeks after DPC sensitization. The treatment here: therapeutic diphenylcyclopropenone sensitization with weekly scalp DPC. Material: whole blood, obtained in connection with sensitization to the hapten diphenylcyclopropenone (DPC). Receptors originate from a man aged 35 to 55 with alopecia areata. Some clones in this sample may be carry-over from other donors' samples.

The rearrangement links TRBV6-5 to TRBJ2-3; 7 bases align to TRBD1. The CDR3 runs 16 residues. Losses at the gene ends were 2 bases for V and 0 bases for J; bases not matched to a gene: 5. Germline lookup yields CDR1 MNHEY and CDR2 SVGAGI. In DNA, the CDR3 is TGTGCCAGCAGTTACCGGGACAGTTATAGCACAGATACGCAGTATTTT. This sequence encodes CASSYRDSYSTDTQYF.

The J gene is TRBJ2-7, the V gene TRBV5-1; D tentatively reads TRBD1 or TRBD2 (5 bases each). With 6 bases removed from V and 3 bases from J, the gap between germline ends came to 19 bases. Germline V CDR1 and CDR2: SGHRS, YFSETQ. This CDR3 region has 15 residues. The CDR3 nucleotides are TGCGCCAGCAAGCTTGACAGCCTAACTAGCTACGAGCAGTACTTC. It codes for CASKLDSLTSYEQYF.

The chain couples TRBV4-1 to TRBJ1-1; D unresolved. The CDR3 length is 14 residues. V was shortened by 2 bases and J by 6 bases, with 13 bases between the two germline ends. Germline V gene data show CDR1 as MGHRA and CDR2 as YSYEKL. The CDR3 reads CASSQPVARAEAFF. The CDR3 DNA is TGCGCCAGCAGCCAACCTGTAGCGCGCGCTGAAGCTTTCTTT.

V is TRBV27 and J is TRBJ1-1; 7 nucleotides line up with TRBD1. Germline trimming cut 7 bases from V and 10 bases from J; bases unmatched to any gene: 15. Germline V gene sequence: CDR1 MNHEY, CDR2 SMNVEV (reference sequence). This CDR3 has 14 residues. CDR3 sequence (DNA): TGTGCCAGCACCAAGGGGGACAGCCGGGGGCTAGCTTTCTTT. Residues: CASTKGDSRGLAFF.

The chain couples TRBV20-1 to TRBJ2-1; 8 bases agree with TRBD2. Losses at the gene ends were 0 bases for V and 4 bases for J; bases not matched to a gene: 5. The CDR3 extends over 15 amino acids. Germline CDR1 reads DFQATT; CDR2 reads SNEGSKA (reference sequence). This CDR3 reads CSARDPGLAYNEQFF. The CDR3 bases are TGCAGTGCTAGAGATCCAGGACTAGCTTACAATGAGCAGTTCTTC.

This clonotype appeared a few times. The chain carries TRBV25-1 and TRBJ2-7; D remains ambiguous. V was cut by 5 bases and J by 5 bases, with 7 bases left in between. The CDR3 has 11 residues. Germline values: CDR1 MGHDK, CDR2 SYGVNS. CDR3 sequence: CASSMGHEQYF. CDR3 coding DNA: TGTGCCAGCAGTATGGGTCACGAGCAGTACTTC.